The T cell receptor beta chain under discussion was sequenced for a study of control samples from healthy donors and cancer patients. The method was immunoSEQ multiplex PCR; TCRdb's version includes in-frame clones alone and lacks a portion of them. The data contain about 76,000 clones, roughly 89% of them singletons. The CDR3 is 17 residues long. J lost 3 bases, V lost 5 bases, and 7 bases had no gene match. CDR1 MNHNY and CDR2 SVGAGI come from the germline V gene (reference sequence). The source of this sequence is a woman aged 45-60 years with colorectal cancer. The J gene is TRBJ2-5, the V gene TRBV6-6; the match to TRBD2 covers 15 bases. The material sequenced was PBMCs. CDR3 nucleotides: TGTGCCAGCAGTCTTTTTTGGACTAGCGGGGGGGAAGAGACCCAGTACTTC. This sequence encodes CASSLFWTSGGEETQYF.